One and the same sample provided the 28 T cell receptor beta chains below, sequenced in a study of naive and memory T cell subsets. The beta constant-region primer was an equimolar mix of two oligonucleotides covering TRBC1 and TRBC2. TCRdb reprocessed the UMI-ligation and nested PCR reads via MiXCR and lists one record per CDR3 protein. Of 84,000 or so distinct CDR3 sequences listed, 7% are singletons. Sequenced sample: central memory CD4+ T cells from blood. The receptors shown here come from a human donor in good health.

Only a few counts were recorded for this clonotype. This chain connects TRBV20-1 to TRBJ2-3; TRBD2 matches at 9 bases. The V gene end was trimmed by 4 bases and the J gene end by 0 bases; junction bases not matched to a gene: 14. In germline, CDR1 is DFQATT, CDR2 SNEGSKA (reference sequence). This CDR3 has 18 amino acids. Written as DNA, the CDR3 is TGCAGTGCTACAGTGGGCCTAGCGGGAACGATTAGCACAGATACGCAGTATTTT. Its protein product is CSATVGLAGTISTDTQYF.

This clonotype was counted ten times or more. The rearrangement uses TRBV10-3 and TRBJ1-3; no clear D gene. Germline-derived CDR1 and CDR2 are ENHRY and SYGVKD. CDR3 length equals 16 residues. V lost 0 bases and J lost 15, with 24 bases in between. The CDR3 DNA reads TGTGCCATCAGTGAGTCGGTGGCAGCCGCCGCAAGGGCAGGATATTTT. The encoded protein is CAISESVAAAARAGYF.

This clonotype was counted between two and nine times. The chain recombines TRBV11-3 with TRBJ2-2, with 8 bases matching TRBD1. This CDR3 has 14 amino acids. V gave up 6 bases and J gave up 6 bases; unmatched junction bases: 6. CDR1 is SGHNT and CDR2 is YENEEA in the germline V gene. The chain's CDR3 is CASRIEQGAGELFF. The DNA for the CDR3 is TGTGCCAGCAGGATCGAACAGGGGGCCGGGGAGCTGTTTTTT.

This clonotype was counted at least ten times. V is TRBV5-4 and J is TRBJ1-6; TRBD1 might be the D (5 bases). CDR1 SGHNT and CDR2 YYREEE come from the germline V gene (reference sequence). The V gene lost 1 base and the J gene lost 9 bases, with 11 bases spanning the gap. CDR3 length: 14 residues. As DNA, the CDR3 is TGTGCCAGCAGCTTGCGGGCAGACAGTTCACCCCTCCACTTT. Translating gives CASSLRADSSPLHF.

This clonotype came up many times. This chain uses TRBV7-2 with TRBJ1-1, with D perhaps matching TRBD1 (5 bases). Per germline, CDR1 SGHTA and CDR2 FQGNSA. V lost 0 bases to trimming and J lost 4 bases, with 12 bases between them. This CDR3 has 15 amino acids. As DNA, the CDR3 is TGTGCCAGCAGCTTAGCCACCGGGACGCCCACTGAAGCTTTCTTT. Translating it yields CASSLATGTPTEAFF.

This clonotype was detected many times. The rearrangement uses TRBV20-1 and TRBJ2-1, with TRBD2 matching 11 bases. V lost 6 bases, J lost 0 bases, and 1 base stayed unmatched. The CDR3 contains 14 residues. Germline V gene sequence: CDR1 DFQATT, CDR2 SNEGSKA (reference sequence). The chain's CDR3 is CSALAGGSYNEQFF. The CDR3 region has the DNA TGCAGTGCGCTAGCGGGGGGCTCCTACAATGAGCAGTTCTTC.

Many counts were recorded for this clonotype. The CDR3 is CASSEFTEAFF. The CDR3 nucleotides read TGTGCCAGCAGTGAATTCACTGAAGCTTTCTTT. V usage is TRBV2 and J usage is TRBJ1-1; D is ambiguous. V was pared by 2 bases and J by 4 bases, with 2 bases between. The germline V gene encodes CDR1 SNHLY and CDR2 FYNNEI. The CDR3 has 11 residues.

There are a few counts of this clonotype. The chain uses TRBV7-3 and TRBJ2-1, with D hard to call. Trimming cost V 2 bases and J 7 bases, with 9 bases left between them. The CDR3 length is 13 residues. CDR1 is SGHTA and CDR2 is FQGTGA in the germline V gene. Here the CDR3 DNA reads TGTGCCAGCAGCTTAGAGGTCGGGAATGAGCAGTTCTTC. Its protein is CASSLEVGNEQFF.

This clonotype has only a few counts. The rearrangement links TRBV6-1 to TRBJ1-4; the D gene is possibly TRBD1 (5 bases). This CDR3 is built from 15 residues. CDR1 MNHNS and CDR2 SASEGT come from the germline V gene. V lost 1 base and J lost 4, with 10 bases in between. The CDR3 sequence: CASSEEGRVNEKLFF. The CDR3 DNA reads TGTGCCAGCAGTGAAGAGGGGAGAGTTAATGAAAAACTGTTTTTT.

In its sample, this clonotype was seen many times. The chain joins TRBV20-1 to TRBJ2-3, with D possibly being TRBD1 (5 bases). Trimming took off 0 bases at V and 0 bases at J, with 16 bases between the two ends. This CDR3 region has 17 residues. CDR1 is DFQATT, CDR2 SNEGSKA, per germline (reference sequence). The CDR3, as DNA: TGCAGTGCTAGAGATCATAAGGGGCACCCTAGCACAGATACGCAGTATTTT. Translating it yields CSARDHKGHPSTDTQYF.

This clonotype occurred many times. A much larger clone lies one base from this, so it may be a read error. The chain links TRBV12-3 or TRBV12-4 to TRBJ1-3; tentatively, D is TRBD1 (5 bases). This CDR3 spans 13 amino acids. V lost 10 bases to trimming and J lost 2 bases, with 12 bases between them. The DNA of the CDR3 is TGTGCCAACAGCCCCAGGGCTGGAAACACCATATATTTT. This codes for CANSPRAGNTIYF.

In this sample, this clonotype turned up many times. The chain uses TRBV29-1 and TRBJ1-2, with D maybe TRBD1 (5 bases). Between the trimmed V and J ends, which lost 4 bases and 4 bases, there was a span of 19 bases. CDR1 is SQVTM, CDR2 ANQGSEA, per germline. The CDR3 is made up of 15 amino acids. In nucleotides, the CDR3 is TGCAGCGTTGGGCGAGGAACGGGGACGGGCTATGGCTACACCTTC. Its translation: CSVGRGTGTGYGYTF.

Many counts were recorded for this clonotype. V usage is TRBV9 and J usage is TRBJ2-2; TRBD1 matches at 7 bases. Germline values: CDR1 SGDLS, CDR2 YYNGEE. V lost 0 bases, J lost 4 bases, and 6 bases stayed unmatched. The length of the CDR3 is 16 residues. DNA of the CDR3: TGTGCCAGCAGCGTAGCCGACAGGGTAGGCACCGGGGAGCTGTTTTTT. As protein: CASSVADRVGTGELFF. The full variable domain, completed using reference TRBV9 and TRBJ2-2, is DSGVTQTPKHLITATGQRVTLRCSPRSGDLSVYWYQQSLDQGLQFLIQYYNGEERAKGNILERFSAQQFPDLHSELNLSSLELGDSALYFCASSVADRVGTGELFFGEGSRLTVL.

There are many counts of this clonotype. V and J are TRBV14 and TRBJ1-1, with D uncertain. Trimming stripped 4 bases from V and 0 bases from J, with 6 bases between. Germline CDR1 reads SGHDN; CDR2 reads FVKESK. CDR3 size: 13 residues. CDR3 sequence: CASSPHMNTEAFF. The CDR3 nucleotides read TGTGCCAGCAGCCCTCACATGAACACTGAAGCTTTCTTT. Based on the CDR3 plus reference TRBV14 and TRBJ1-1, the full variable domain is EAGVTQFPSHSVIEKGQTVTLRCDPISGHDNLYWYRRVMGKEIKFLLHFVKESKQDESGMPNNRFLAERTGGTYSTLKVQPAELEDSGVYFCASSPHMNTEAFFGQGTRLTVV.

This sequence joins TRBV14 and TRBJ2-7, with 8 bases that match TRBD2. V shed 1 base and J 5 bases; nucleotides not matched to a gene: 13. The CDR3 contains 17 residues. CDR1 and CDR2 from the germline V gene are SGHDN and FVKESK. CDR3: CASSQGISGGHRDEQYF. The CDR3 coding sequence is TGTGCCAGCAGCCAAGGAATCAGCGGGGGACATCGGGACGAGCAGTACTTC. Complete variable domain (other parts from reference TRBV14 and TRBJ2-7): EAGVTQFPSHSVIEKGQTVTLRCDPISGHDNLYWYRRVMGKEIKFLLHFVKESKQDESGMPNNRFLAERTGGTYSTLKVQPAELEDSGVYFCASSQGISGGHRDEQYFGPGTRLTVT.

Only a few counts were recorded for this clonotype. The rearrangement links TRBV6-5 to TRBJ2-3, with D perhaps matching TRBD2 (6 bases). This CDR3 has 17 residues. Germline values: CDR1 MNHEY, CDR2 SVGAGI. V lost 0 bases to trimming and J lost 0 bases, with 13 bases between them. CDR3 DNA: TGTGCCAGCAGTTACTCGTGGGGGGATGCTAGCACAGATACGCAGTATTTT. This translates into CASSYSWGDASTDTQYF.

This clonotype was detected a few times. CDR3 DNA: TGTGCCACCAGCAGAGAAGCTGGGTCCCTTTACAATGAGCAGTTCTTC. This gives the protein CATSREAGSLYNEQFF. The genes are TRBV15 and TRBJ2-1; D call uncertain. The germline gives CDR1 LNHNV, CDR2 YYDKDF (reference sequence). V shed 0 bases and J shed 4 bases, with 13 bases lying between them. This CDR3 is built from 16 residues.

This clonotype was recorded many times. The chain carries TRBV20-1 and TRBJ2-2; 8 bases match TRBD2. The J segment lost 2 bases and the V segment lost 3 bases, leaving 5 bases of the junction unmatched. Germline V gene sequence: CDR1 DFQATT, CDR2 SNEGSKA (reference sequence). This CDR3 has 15 residues. For the CDR3, the DNA is TGCAGTGCTAGGAAGGGGACTAGTAACACCGGGGAGCTGTTTTTT. Protein product: CSARKGTSNTGELFF.

The chain has TRBV29-1 and TRBJ2-3; TRBD1 agrees at 9 bases. The V gene's germline CDR1 is SQVTM and CDR2 ANQGSEA. The CDR3 loop spans 16 amino acids. The V segment lost 7 bases and the J segment 4 bases; nucleotides outside the gene matches: 15. The CDR3 DNA sequence: TGCAGCGGTACAGGGGGCGTCGCAGCGGGTCCAGATACGCAGTATTTT. Its translation: CSGTGGVAAGPDTQYF.

V gene TRBV6-6 combines with J gene TRBJ2-5; 10 bases match TRBD2. Germline V lookup: CDR1 MNHNY, CDR2 SVGAGI (reference sequence). This CDR3 spans 17 amino acids. Trimming at V came to 2 bases and at J to 1 base, leaving 7 bases not matched to a gene. The chain's CDR3 is CASSYGQLAGFQETQYF. CDR3 DNA sequence: TGTGCCAGCAGTTACGGCCAACTAGCGGGGTTCCAAGAGACCCAGTACTTC.

CDR3 protein: CAWSLAGYGYTF. The CDR3 coding sequence is TGTGCCTGGAGTCTGGCGGGCTATGGCTACACCTTC. The chain links TRBV30 to TRBJ1-2; D unclear. The V end was cut by 2 bases, the J end by 4 bases, with 8 bases between. Germline values: CDR1 GTSNPN, CDR2 SVGIG (reference sequence). This CDR3 contains 12 residues.

CDR3 nucleotide sequence: TGTGCCAGCAGTTCGGTGGGGGGCTACGAGCAGTACTTC. This translates into CASSSVGGYEQYF. J is TRBJ2-7 and V is TRBV6-6; possibly TRBD2 for D (6 bases). CDR1 is MNHNY and CDR2 is SVGAGI in the germline V gene (reference sequence). This CDR3 comprises 13 residues. V shed 4 bases and J shed 3 bases, with 10 bases lying between them.

This clonotype has ten or more counts. The chain is built from TRBV7-2 and TRBJ2-5; D remains unclear. V shed 5 bases and J shed 5 bases, with 6 bases lying between them. Per the germline V gene, CDR1 is SGHTA and CDR2 is FQGNSA. This CDR3 is built from 11 residues. Here the CDR3 DNA reads TGTGCCAGCAGCACCCTCGAGACCCAGTACTTC. Translation gives CASSTLETQYF.

This clonotype has at least ten counts. The chain couples TRBV12-3 or TRBV12-4 to TRBJ1-5; D remains ambiguous. This CDR3 spans 15 amino acids. Trimming pared 6 bases from V and 0 bases from J, leaving 12 bases between. The chain's CDR3 is CASSKSGASNQPQHF. The CDR3 DNA reads as TGTGCCAGCAGCAAATCAGGAGCTAGCAATCAGCCCCAGCATTTT.

The V gene is TRBV25-1, the J gene TRBJ2-3; unclear D gene. Germline V lookup: CDR1 MGHDK, CDR2 SYGVNS. This CDR3 is 16 amino acids long. V lost 1 base and J 2 bases, leaving 13 bases between the germline ends. The CDR3 coding sequence is TGTGCCAGCAGTGAATCTGGGCGTAGGTCCACAGATACGCAGTATTTT. It encodes CASSESGRRSTDTQYF.

The V gene is TRBV29-1, the J gene TRBJ2-5; 7 bases agree with TRBD1. Germline V gene data show CDR1 as SQVTM and CDR2 as ANQGSEA. The CDR3 contains 12 residues. Trimming at V came to 6 bases and at J to 6 bases, leaving 7 bases not matched to a gene. CDR3 nucleotides: TGCAGCGTCGACTCAGGGGGACAGACCCAGTACTTC. This codes for CSVDSGGQTQYF.

V is TRBV18 and J is TRBJ2-4; the match to TRBD2 covers 14 bases. Per germline, CDR1 KGHSH and CDR2 LQKENI. This CDR3 has 19 residues. V lost 3 bases, J lost 9 bases, and 16 bases stayed unmatched. The CDR3 region has the DNA TGTGCCAGCTCACCTCCCGGACTAGCGGGAGGCCCCAACGGGGGCATTCAGTACTTC. This codes for CASSPPGLAGGPNGGIQYF.

The V and J genes are TRBV28 and TRBJ2-3, with 10 bases matching TRBD2. This CDR3 is built from 14 residues. V trimming: 8 bases; J trimming: 2 bases; junction bases outside the gene matches: 4. CDR1 and CDR2 from the germline V gene are MDHEN and SYDVKM. CDR3 nucleotides: TGTGCCAGCGGTAGCGGGGGGCCCACAGATACGCAGTATTTT. Translation: CASGSGGPTDTQYF.